This is a list of T cell receptor beta chains from one sample in a study of radiotherapy plus CTLA-4 blockade in lung cancer. TCRdb keeps only in-frame clones here, not all; method: immunoSEQ multiplex PCR. The sample consists of some 60,000 clones, around 79% of them appearing once. The input for sequencing was peripheral blood, taken from a patient treated with radiotherapy plus ipilimumab. The source is a human donor with non-small cell lung cancer who had a complete response to radiotherapy plus ipilimumab. Both conserved end residues are part of each CDR3. D genes are given only for firm matches. Clone size is shown for a subset of rows, as once, few, many or a class of expanded clone.

J gene	D gene	clone size	V gene	CDR3 DNA	CDR3 protein
TRBJ2-2	TRBD2	few	TRBV9	TGTGCCAGCAGCCCCCGGACTAGCCTGGCCACCGGGGAGCTGTTTTTT	CASSPRTSLATGELFF
TRBJ2-1	TRBD2	.	TRBV27	TGTGCCAGCGGTTACTACGGGACTAGCGGGGGGGATGAGCAGTTCTTC	CASGYYGTSGGDEQFF
TRBJ1-2	.	once	TRBV5-4	TGTGCCAGCATCTCCCTAGGGGCGACTGGCTACACCTTC	CASISLGATGYTF
TRBJ2-6	.	.	TRBV6-5	TGTGCCAGCAGTGAGTCTTCAGGTTTCAACGTCCTGACTTTC	CASSESSGFNVLTF
TRBJ2-2	.	.	TRBV5-4	TGTGCCAGCAGCTTGGGCAGGGGAGCGAACACCGGGGAGCTGTTTTTT	CASSLGRGANTGELFF
TRBJ2-7	TRBD1	.	TRBV5-1	TGCGCCAGCAGTGCGGACAGGGTAGACGAGCAGTACTTC	CASSADRVDEQYF
TRBJ2-1	.	once	TRBV6-5	TGTGCCAGCAGTTACCGTCTTAACAATGAGCAGTTCTTC	CASSYRLNNEQFF
TRBJ1-1	TRBD1	.	TRBV10-3	TGTGCCATCAGCTCACAGGGGGCCTACACTGAAGCTTTCTTT	CAISSQGAYTEAFF
TRBJ2-7	TRBD2	.	TRBV11-2	TGTGCCAGCAGCTCCCCCGGGAGGGTAACCTACGAGCAGTACTTC	CASSSPGRVTYEQYF
TRBJ2-7	TRBD2	.	TRBV10-3	TGTGCCATCAGTGGAATCGCTCTTAGCGGGGTCTCCTACGAGCAGTACTTC	CAISGIALSGVSYEQYF
TRBJ1-2	.	few	TRBV5-1	TGCGCCAGCAGCTTGGATGCGTATGGCTACACCTTC	CASSLDAYGYTF
TRBJ1-5	.	.	TRBV9	TGTGCCAGCAGCGTGTCTTTCAATCAGCCCCAGCATTTT	CASSVSFNQPQHF
TRBJ2-7	.	.	TRBV15	TGTGCCACCAGCAGAGATATGAGGGCCTACGAGCAGTACTTC	CATSRDMRAYEQYF
TRBJ1-1	TRBD1	.	TRBV25-1	TGTGCCAGCAGTTCTCAGGGGGCTTTGGTCACTGAAGCTTTCTTT	CASSSQGALVTEAFF
TRBJ1-1	TRBD1	.	TRBV18	TGTGCCAGCTCAGCTACAGGGGGCACTGAAGCTTTCTTT	CASSATGGTEAFF
TRBJ2-7	TRBD1	few	TRBV7-2	TGTGCCAGCAGCTTAAATACAGGGGGCGCTTACGAGCAGTACTTC	CASSLNTGGAYEQYF
TRBJ2-1	TRBD2	.	TRBV27	TGTGCCAGCAGTTTGCCTAGACTAGCGGGGTTTTCTATTAATGAGCAGTTCTTC	CASSLPRLAGFSINEQFF
TRBJ1-4	.	.	TRBV25-1	TGTGCCAGCAGTGAGGGGACATTGGGTAATGAAAAACTGTTTTTT	CASSEGTLGNEKLFF
TRBJ2-2	TRBD1	.	TRBV13	TGTGCCAGCAGCGCCAGGACAGGGCGTCACGGGGAGCTGTTTTTT	CASSARTGRHGELFF
TRBJ1-3	.	.	TRBV7-9	TGTGCCAGCAGACACCCGGAAACCCTTCAGGGCTACACTGGAAACACCATATATTTT	CASRHPETLQGYTGNTIYF
TRBJ2-1	.	.	TRBV5-6	TGTGCCAGCAGCTTGGTTAACAATGAGCAGTTCTTC	CASSLVNNEQFF
TRBJ1-4	TRBD1	.	TRBV25-1	TGTGCCAGCAGTGAATGGGCGACAGGGAAGGGTGAAAAACTGTTTTTT	CASSEWATGKGEKLFF
TRBJ2-2	TRBD2	.	TRBV9	TGTGCCAGCAGCGTAGAGGTGGGAGGGATCACCGGGGAGCTGTTTTTT	CASSVEVGGITGELFF
TRBJ2-7	TRBD2	.	TRBV18	TGTGCCAGCTCACCAGGAAGCGGGGGGGCAGAAAGCGAGCAGTACTTC	CASSPGSGGAESEQYF
TRBJ2-3	TRBD1	.	TRBV18	TGTGCCAGCTCACCAGGACAGGGGCTTGGCACAGATACGCAGTATTTT	CASSPGQGLGTDTQYF
TRBJ1-1	TRBD1	.	TRBV27	TGTGCCAGCAGTCCGCGACAGGGGGCGCGCACTGAAGCTTTCTTT	CASSPRQGARTEAFF
TRBJ2-5	.	.	TRBV10-2	TGCGCCAGCAGTGAGCAGGAGACCCAGTACTTC	CASSEQETQYF
TRBJ1-1	.	many	TRBV29-1	TGCAGCGTTGCAGGGGAGGGCACTGAAGCTTTCTTT	CSVAGEGTEAFF
TRBJ1-1	.	.	TRBV6-5	TGTGCCAGCAACCCAGACAGGACGAACACTGAAGCTTTCTTT	CASNPDRTNTEAFF
TRBJ1-5	.	.	TRBV7-2	TGTGCCAGCAGCTGGGAGGGCAATCAGCCCCAGCATTTT	CASSWEGNQPQHF
TRBJ1-2	.	.	TRBV5-5	TGTGCCAGCAGCTTTTCGTTTTCAGGGGACTATGGCTACACCTTC	CASSFSFSGDYGYTF
TRBJ2-5	.	.	TRBV5-1	TGCGCCAGCAGCTTCGGGGTGAACCAAGAGACCCAGTACTTC	CASSFGVNQETQYF
TRBJ1-2	.	.	TRBV30	TGTGCCTGGAGTGTGTTCACCCGATCGGGGAGCTATGGCTACACCTTC	CAWSVFTRSGSYGYTF
TRBJ1-2	.	.	TRBV30	TGTGCCTGGAGGACTTGGGGGGGGCTGTATGGCTACACCTTC	CAWRTWGGLYGYTF
TRBJ1-5	TRBD1	.	TRBV4-1	TGCGCCAGCAGCCAACAGGGGGCGGAGCCCCAGCATTTT	CASSQQGAEPQHF
TRBJ2-1	TRBD2	.	TRBV5-1	TGCGCCAGCAGCTTGGCTCTAGCGGGTTACAATGAGCAGTTCTTC	CASSLALAGYNEQFF
TRBJ1-1	.	.	TRBV7-2	TGTGCCAGCAGCTTAGAAGGCAGGGGAACTGAAGCTTTCTTT	CASSLEGRGTEAFF
TRBJ1-4	.	.	TRBV2	TGTGCCAGCAGTGAAGCTGGGGGCGCGAGAACTAATGAAAAACTGTTTTTT	CASSEAGGARTNEKLFF
TRBJ1-3	.	.	TRBV28	TGTGCCAGCAGTTTCTACCGGAGGACAGCAGGAAACACCATATATTTT	CASSFYRRTAGNTIYF
TRBJ1-5	TRBD1	.	TRBV5-6	TGTGCCAGCAGCTACGGGACAGGGTCGAGAAGTCAGCCCCAGCATTTT	CASSYGTGSRSQPQHF
TRBJ1-1	.	.	TRBV7-2	TGTGCCAGCAGCCCGAGGGGGGGACGGCGGAACACTGAAGCTTTCTTT	CASSPRGGRRNTEAFF
TRBJ2-2	.	once	TRBV18	TGTGCCAGCTCACTTGGGACTCCCGACGGGGAGCTGTTTTTT	CASSLGTPDGELFF
TRBJ1-1	.	.	TRBV5-1	TGCGCCAGCAGCGGGGTGGGGAGATTAACGCCTGAAGCTTTCTTT	CASSGVGRLTPEAFF
TRBJ2-2	.	.	TRBV6-6	TGTGCCAGCAGCAGGGAACGAGGGAACACCGGGGAGCTGTTTTTT	CASSRERGNTGELFF
TRBJ2-2	.	once	TRBV2	TGTGCCAGCAGCGGACACTACACCGGGGAGCTGTTTTTT	CASSGHYTGELFF
TRBJ2-4	TRBD2	few	TRBV4-1	TGCGCCAGCAGCCAATTTCCTAGCGGGAACATTCAGTACTTC	CASSQFPSGNIQYF
TRBJ1-5	.	once	TRBV7-2	TGTGCCAGCAGCTCGGACAGAAGCAATCAGCCCCAGCATTTT	CASSSDRSNQPQHF